The 28 T cell receptor beta chains below come from one sample, sequenced in a study of regulatory T cells in long-lasting Graves disease. Investigators prepared the TCR beta libraries by applying iRepertoire HTBI primers and Arm-PCR of CDR3 regions. TCRdb called the multiplex PCR reads again in MiXCR, with one record for every CDR3 protein. The sample consists of approximately 400,000 distinct CDR3 sequences, about 15% of them appearing once. The time point was: newly diagnosed GD, antithyroid drugs for less than 3 months. The authors made the TCR library using RNA they extracted from PBMCs. The same data also contributed to another study, on T cells in Graves' hyperthyroidism and ophthalmopathy.

Sequenced here: peripheral blood mononuclear cells (PBMCs), sampled at new diagnosis, from a patient treated with antithyroid drugs. The origin of the receptors is a woman aged 30 to 39 with Graves disease.

This clonotype was observed at least ten times. This CDR3 reads CASSQEGHMNTEAFF. In DNA form, the CDR3 reads TGCGCCAGCAGCCAGGAGGGACACATGAACACTGAAGCTTTCTTT. The chain combines TRBV4-1 with TRBJ1-1, with D possibly TRBD1 on 6 matching bases. The CDR3 extends over 15 amino acids. CDR1 is MGHRA and CDR2 is YSYEKL in the germline V gene. The germline V and J ends were trimmed by 3 bases and 0 bases, with 11 bases remaining between them.

Many counts were recorded for this clonotype. CDR3 amino acids: CASSRGQGAASSYNEQFF. For the CDR3, the DNA is TGTGCCAGCAGCCGTGGACAGGGGGCCGCGAGCTCCTACAATGAGCAGTTCTTC. The chain employs TRBV6-2 or TRBV6-3 and TRBJ2-1; TRBD1 aligns across 11 bases. Germline CDR1 MNHEY, CDR2 SVGEGT. V trimming: 6 bases; J trimming: 0 bases; junction bases outside the gene matches: 10. The CDR3 totals 18 residues.

This clonotype was observed many times. The chain links TRBV3-1 to TRBJ2-2; no reliable D call. Germline assignment: CDR1 LGHDT and CDR2 YNNKEL (reference sequence). The CDR3 length is 12 residues. V lost 1 base, J lost 6 bases, and 3 bases lay in between. CDR3 DNA: TGTGCCAGCAGCCAAGGAGCCGGGGAGCTGTTTTTT. Translation: CASSQGAGELFF.

This clonotype appeared many times. The genes are TRBV28 and TRBJ2-7; 7 nucleotides line up with TRBD2. V lost 2 bases to trimming and J lost 2 bases; unmatched junction nucleotides: 6. From germline, CDR1 is MDHEN and CDR2 SYDVKM. The CDR3 loop spans 15 amino acids. CDR3 nucleotide sequence: TGTGCCAGCAGTTTAATCGCTAGCGGAGCCTACGAGCAGTACTTC. Translation gives CASSLIASGAYEQYF.

The DNA for the CDR3 is TGTGCCAGCAGCCGGACAGGGTACGGTCCTTCAGATACGCAGTATTTT. It specifies CASSRTGYGPSDTQYF. The V gene is TRBV28, the J gene TRBJ2-3; TRBD1 matches at 8 bases. Germline trimming cut 6 bases from V and 4 bases from J; bases unmatched to any gene: 12. Germline V gives CDR1 MDHEN, CDR2 SYDVKM. The CDR3 extends over 16 amino acids.

The chain links TRBV20-1 to TRBJ2-1, with D possibly being TRBD2 (6 bases). This CDR3 has 14 amino acids. The germline gives CDR1 DFQATT, CDR2 SNEGSKA (reference sequence). Trimming removed 1 base at V and 9 bases at J, with 16 bases between. CDR3 nucleotide sequence: TGCAGTGCTAGAGGGGCGGACTACAAACGTGAGCAGTTCTTC. Translated, it gives CSARGADYKREQFF.

The rearrangement joins TRBV9 to TRBJ2-5; a possible D gene is TRBD2 (6 bases). Germline CDR1 and CDR2: SGDLS and YYNGEE. This CDR3 is 15 amino acids long. Deletions cut 3 bases from V and 0 bases from J, with 12 bases between. For the CDR3, the DNA is TGTGCCAGCAGCGCCCTCGTAGCGGACCAAGAGACCCAGTACTTC. Translating gives CASSALVADQETQYF.

Many counts were recorded for this clonotype. The DNA of the CDR3 is TGTGCCAGCCTTGAGCGCGCTGAAGCTTTCTTT. Its protein is CASLERAEAFF. The chain uses TRBV6-1 and TRBJ1-1; D is undetermined. The V end was cut by 8 bases, the J end by 6 bases, with 10 bases between. CDR3 length equals 11 residues. The V gene's germline CDR1 is MNHNS and CDR2 SASEGT.

The chain is built from TRBV20-1 and TRBJ1-3; D is uncertain. CDR3 length equals 14 residues. V was cut by 6 bases and J by 3 bases, with 15 bases left in between. The germline V gene encodes CDR1 DFQATT and CDR2 SNEGSKA (reference sequence). The CDR3 coding sequence is TGCAGTGCCCTATCTTCAGTCAGTGGAAACACCATATATTTT. This codes for CSALSSVSGNTIYF.

This clonotype occurred many times. V is TRBV4-1 and J is TRBJ2-7; possible D gene TRBD1, 5 bases. Germline-derived CDR1 and CDR2 are MGHRA and YSYEKL. The CDR3 sequence is 14 residues long. V gave up 4 bases and J gave up 1 base, with 11 bases separating them. The DNA for the CDR3 is TGCGCCAGCAGCCGCTACCAGGGATCCTACGAGCAGTACTTC. Encoded protein: CASSRYQGSYEQYF.

This clonotype was observed at least ten times. The chain employs TRBV5-1 and TRBJ2-5; D unresolved. V shed 0 bases and J shed 5 bases, with 8 bases lying between them. Germline lookup yields CDR1 SGHRS and CDR2 YFSETQ. This CDR3 is 13 amino acids long. CDR3 sequence reads: CASSLGQAETQYF. DNA for the CDR3: TGCGCCAGCAGCTTGGGTCAGGCGGAGACCCAGTACTTC.

This clonotype was detected only a few times. This chain joins TRBV4-1 and TRBJ2-7, with a tentative D call TRBD2 (6 bases). The CDR3 is made up of 14 amino acids. Trimming removed 1 base from V and 12 bases from J, with 19 bases in between. Germline V gives CDR1 MGHRA, CDR2 YSYEKL. The CDR3 DNA reads TGCGCCAGCAGCCAAGCCCCGACTAGGGCACTCCGGTACTTC. Residues: CASSQAPTRALRYF.

This clonotype has only a few counts. This chain links TRBV12-3 or TRBV12-4 with TRBJ1-2, with unresolved D. Trimming cost V 3 bases and J 5 bases, with 13 bases left between them. CDR3 length: 14 amino acids. The CDR3 sequence: CASSLGRIPYGYTF. CDR3 sequence (DNA): TGTGCCAGCAGTTTGGGCAGGATCCCTTATGGCTACACCTTC.

The chain recombines TRBV6-1 with TRBJ2-6, with a weak D call TRBD1 (7 bases). The CDR3 has 17 residues. Germline V gives CDR1 MNHNS, CDR2 SASEGT. With 5 bases removed from V and 4 bases from J, the gap between germline ends came to 18 bases. The CDR3 is CASSPNRGGKGANVLTF. The CDR3 region has the DNA TGTGCCAGCAGTCCAAACAGGGGAGGTAAAGGGGCCAACGTCCTGACTTTC.

This clonotype was seen many times. The chain is built from TRBV4-1 and TRBJ2-1; 7 positions agree with TRBD2. Germline values: CDR1 MGHRA, CDR2 YSYEKL. V lost 0 bases, J lost 14 bases, and 7 bases stayed unmatched. CDR3 length: 13 amino acids. In DNA form, the CDR3 reads TGCGCCAGCAGCCAAGAAGGCTTGGGGAGGGAGTTCTTC. Translated: CASSQEGLGREFF.

This rearrangement joins TRBV28 to TRBJ2-3; 7 positions agree with TRBD1. The CDR3 is made up of 14 amino acids. CDR1 is MDHEN and CDR2 is SYDVKM in the germline V gene. V trimming: 5 bases; J trimming: 2 bases; junction bases outside the gene matches: 4. CDR3 nucleotides: TGTGCCAGCAGTACGACAGGGTACACAGATACGCAGTATTTT. As protein: CASSTTGYTDTQYF.

This clonotype was observed a single time. It may be a read error: a sequence one base away is much more abundant. The gene calls are TRBV4-1 and TRBJ2-3, with D tentatively TRBD1 (6 bases). Germline values: CDR1 MGHRA, CDR2 YSYEKL. Trimming took 5 bases from V and 4 from J, leaving 25 bases between them. This CDR3 spans 18 amino acids. CDR3 residues: CASSTRQASPAPADTQYF. CDR3 in DNA: TGCGCCAGCAGCACGCGACAGGCGTCTCCCGCCCCGGCAGATACGCAGTATTTT.

This clonotype was detected ten times or more. The chain is built from TRBV12-5 and TRBJ2-3; unclear D gene. The CDR3 consists of 14 residues. Looked up from germline, CDR1 is LGHNT and CDR2 is FRNRAP. V lost 0 bases and J lost 5, with 9 bases in between. This CDR3 reads CASGLVKDQDTQYF. In DNA form, the CDR3 reads TGTGCTAGTGGTTTGGTCAAGGACCAAGATACGCAGTATTTT.

This clonotype was observed at least ten times. The gene calls are TRBV27 and TRBJ2-7; 7 nucleotides agree with TRBD1. The junction had 4 bases not matched to a gene; V was cut back by 2 bases and J by 3 bases. Per the germline V gene, CDR1 is MNHEY and CDR2 is SMNVEV (reference sequence). The CDR3 contains 14 residues. CDR3 DNA sequence: TGTGCCAGCAGTTTAAGCGCAGGGGGCTACGAGCAGTACTTC. This gives the protein CASSLSAGGYEQYF.

This CDR3 is CASSEPLTTTYGYTF. CDR3 DNA: TGTGCCAGCAGTGAGCCTCTGACAACCACATATGGCTACACCTTC. This chain joins TRBV2 and TRBJ1-2; D ambiguous. V lost 3 bases and J 5 bases, leaving 16 bases between the germline ends. Germline CDR1 and CDR2: SNHLY and FYNNEI. CDR3 length: 15 amino acids.

With respect to this clonotype: A much more abundant neighbour one base away suggests this may be a read error. This chain joins TRBV5-1 and TRBJ2-1; 11 bases line up with TRBD2. The CDR3 is 17 residues long. Germline assignment: CDR1 SGHRS and CDR2 YFSETQ. The CDR3 DNA sequence: TGCGCCGGCAGTTACTACGGTCTAGCGGGAGGTTCGGGTGAGCAGTTCTTC. Translating it yields CAGSYYGLAGGSGEQFF.

This clonotype has at least ten counts. V and J are TRBV12-3 or TRBV12-4 and TRBJ2-5; unclear D gene. The CDR3 runs to 14 residues. Trimming left V 6 bases short and J 5 bases short, with 16 bases between. The CDR3 here is CASSVGSPPETQYF. DNA for the CDR3: TGTGCCAGCAGCGTAGGGTCCCCACCGGAGACCCAGTACTTC.

V and J are TRBV19 and TRBJ2-4; 9 bases match TRBD1. Germline CDR1 is LNHDA and CDR2 is SQIVND (reference sequence). This CDR3 spans 14 amino acids. Trimming removed 3 bases from V and 7 bases from J; junction bases left unmatched: 4. CDR3 bases: TGTGCCAGTAGTATTGGACAGGGGTGGAACATTCAGTACTTC. This gives the protein CASSIGQGWNIQYF. The full variable domain, completed using reference TRBV19 and TRBJ2-4, is DGGITQSPKYLFRKEGQNVTLSCEQNLNHDAMYWYRQDPGQGLRLIYYSQIVNDFQKGDIAEGYSVSREKKESFPLTVTSAQKNPTAFYLCASSIGQGWNIQYFGAGTRLSVL.

This clonotype was observed at least ten times. The J gene is TRBJ2-7, the V gene TRBV20-1; 9 nucleotides line up with TRBD2. The length of the CDR3 is 14 residues. Germline-derived CDR1 and CDR2 are DFQATT and SNEGSKA (reference sequence). The junction had 7 bases not matched to a gene; V was cut back by 4 bases and J by 3 bases. CDR3: CSATGTSRIYEQYF. The DNA for the CDR3 is TGCAGTGCTACCGGGACTAGCCGGATCTACGAGCAGTACTTC.

Ten or more counts support this clonotype. V is TRBV11-3 and J is TRBJ2-1; D ambiguous. The CDR3 spans 16 residues. V lost 4 bases and J lost 0, with 13 bases in between. The germline V gene has CDR1 SGHNT and CDR2 YENEEA. CDR3 DNA sequence: TGTGCCAGCAGCTCTCCGCCTGTAAGCTCCTACAATGAGCAGTTCTTC. Translation: CASSSPPVSSYNEQFF.

The gene calls are TRBV19 and TRBJ2-1; D might be TRBD1 (7 bases). Germline V CDR1 and CDR2: LNHDA, SQIVND (reference sequence). V was cut by 0 bases and J by 4 bases, with 16 bases left in between. The CDR3 loop spans 17 amino acids. The CDR3 DNA sequence: TGTGCCAGTAGTATAGATCAACAGGGGAGGACGTACAATGAGCAGTTCTTC. Amino acid sequence: CASSIDQQGRTYNEQFF.

In its sample, this clonotype was seen many times. The rearrangement links TRBV6-1 to TRBJ1-1; D gene uncertain. Per the germline V gene, CDR1 is MNHNS and CDR2 is SASEGT. The V end lost 1 base, the J end lost 0 bases, and 6 bases lay between the germline ends. The CDR3 runs to 14 residues. CDR3: CASSEVGVNTEAFF. The CDR3 bases are TGTGCCAGCAGTGAAGTCGGGGTGAACACTGAAGCTTTCTTT.

This clonotype came up many times. This chain joins TRBV29-1 and TRBJ2-3; 8 nucleotides agree with TRBD1. CDR3 size: 13 residues. With V trimmed by 5 bases and J by 6 bases, 7 bases remained unmatched. The germline CDR1 and CDR2 sequences are SQVTM and ANQGSEA. The CDR3 DNA follows: TGCAGCGTTCTTGGACAGGGCCCGGATACGCAGTATTTT. It encodes CSVLGQGPDTQYF.